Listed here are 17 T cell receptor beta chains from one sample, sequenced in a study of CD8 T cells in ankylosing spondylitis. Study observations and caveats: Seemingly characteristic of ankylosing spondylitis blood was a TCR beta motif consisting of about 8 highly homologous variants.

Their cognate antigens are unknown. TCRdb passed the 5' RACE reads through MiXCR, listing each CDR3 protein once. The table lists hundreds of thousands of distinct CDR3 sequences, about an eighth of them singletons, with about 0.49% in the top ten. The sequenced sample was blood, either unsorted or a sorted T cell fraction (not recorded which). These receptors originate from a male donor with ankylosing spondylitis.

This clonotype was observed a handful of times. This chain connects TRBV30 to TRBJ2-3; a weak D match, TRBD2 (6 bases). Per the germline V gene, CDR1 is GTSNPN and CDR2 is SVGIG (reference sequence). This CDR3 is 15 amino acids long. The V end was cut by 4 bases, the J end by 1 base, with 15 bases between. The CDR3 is CAWTLGLTGTDTQYF. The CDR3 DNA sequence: TGTGCCTGGACTCTAGGACTAACCGGCACAGATACGCAGTATTTT.

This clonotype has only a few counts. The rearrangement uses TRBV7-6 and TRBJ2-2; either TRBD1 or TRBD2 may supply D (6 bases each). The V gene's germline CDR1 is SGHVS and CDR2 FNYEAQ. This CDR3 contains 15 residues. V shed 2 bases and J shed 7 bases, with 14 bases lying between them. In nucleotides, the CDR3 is TGTGCCAGCAGCTTACTCGGGGGCGCGGTCGGGGAGCTGTTTTTT. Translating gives CASSLLGGAVGELFF.

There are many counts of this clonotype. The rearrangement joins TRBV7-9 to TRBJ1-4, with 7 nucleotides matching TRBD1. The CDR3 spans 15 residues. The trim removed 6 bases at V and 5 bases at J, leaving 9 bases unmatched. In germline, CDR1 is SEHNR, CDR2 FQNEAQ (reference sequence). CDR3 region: CASSQSGGANEKLFF. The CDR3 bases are TGTGCCAGCAGTCAATCAGGGGGGGCGAATGAAAAACTGTTTTTT.

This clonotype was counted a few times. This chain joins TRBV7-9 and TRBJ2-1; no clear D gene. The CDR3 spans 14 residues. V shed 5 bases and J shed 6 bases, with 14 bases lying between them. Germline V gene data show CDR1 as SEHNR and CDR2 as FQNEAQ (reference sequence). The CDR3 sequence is CASSPADKPNEQFF. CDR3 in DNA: TGTGCCAGCAGCCCAGCCGACAAGCCCAATGAGCAGTTCTTC.

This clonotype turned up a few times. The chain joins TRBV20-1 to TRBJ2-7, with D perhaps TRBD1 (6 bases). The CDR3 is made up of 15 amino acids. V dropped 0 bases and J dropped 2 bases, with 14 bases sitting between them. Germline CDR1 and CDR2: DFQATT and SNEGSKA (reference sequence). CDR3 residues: CSARDGAGVPYEQYF. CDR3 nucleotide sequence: TGCAGTGCTAGAGATGGGGCAGGGGTCCCCTACGAGCAGTACTTC.

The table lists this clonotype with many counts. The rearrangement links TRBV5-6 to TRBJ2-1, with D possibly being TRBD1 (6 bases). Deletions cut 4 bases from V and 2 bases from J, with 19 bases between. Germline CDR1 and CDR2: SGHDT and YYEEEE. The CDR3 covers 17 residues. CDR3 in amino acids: CASSTAPWTATYNEQFF. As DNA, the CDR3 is TGTGCCAGCAGCACGGCCCCATGGACAGCCACCTACAATGAGCAGTTCTTC.

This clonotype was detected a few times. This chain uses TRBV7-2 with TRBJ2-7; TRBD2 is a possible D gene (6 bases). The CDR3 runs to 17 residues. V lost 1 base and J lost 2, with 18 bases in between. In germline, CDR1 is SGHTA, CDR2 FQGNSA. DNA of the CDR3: TGTGCCAGCAGCTTAGGGCCCATGGGGGGTGGGACCTACGAGCAGTACTTC. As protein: CASSLGPMGGGTYEQYF.

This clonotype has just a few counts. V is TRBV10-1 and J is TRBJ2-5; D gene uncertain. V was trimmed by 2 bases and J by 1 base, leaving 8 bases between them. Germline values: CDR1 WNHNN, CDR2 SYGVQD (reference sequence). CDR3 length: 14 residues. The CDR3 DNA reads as TGCGCCAGCAGTGAGAGTCTGGGCCAAGAGACCCAGTACTTC. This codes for CASSESLGQETQYF.

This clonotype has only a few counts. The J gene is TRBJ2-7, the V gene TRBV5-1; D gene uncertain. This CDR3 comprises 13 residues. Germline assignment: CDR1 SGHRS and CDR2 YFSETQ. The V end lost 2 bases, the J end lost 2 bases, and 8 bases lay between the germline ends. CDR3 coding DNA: TGCGCCAGCAGCTTAACAGAACCCTACGAGCAGTACTTC. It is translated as CASSLTEPYEQYF.

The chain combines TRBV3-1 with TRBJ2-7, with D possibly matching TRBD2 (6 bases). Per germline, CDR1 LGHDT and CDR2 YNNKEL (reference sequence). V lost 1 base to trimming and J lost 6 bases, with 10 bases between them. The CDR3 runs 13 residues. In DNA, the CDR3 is TGTGCCAGCAGCCAAGTCACTAGCTCCGAGCAGTACTTC. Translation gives CASSQVTSSEQYF.

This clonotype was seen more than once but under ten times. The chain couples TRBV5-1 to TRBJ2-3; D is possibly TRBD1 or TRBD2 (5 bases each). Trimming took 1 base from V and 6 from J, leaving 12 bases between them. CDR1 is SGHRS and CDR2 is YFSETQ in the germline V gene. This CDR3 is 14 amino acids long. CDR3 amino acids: CASSLSGAGDTQYF. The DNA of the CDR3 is TGCGCCAGCAGCTTGTCCGGGGCTGGGGATACGCAGTATTTT.

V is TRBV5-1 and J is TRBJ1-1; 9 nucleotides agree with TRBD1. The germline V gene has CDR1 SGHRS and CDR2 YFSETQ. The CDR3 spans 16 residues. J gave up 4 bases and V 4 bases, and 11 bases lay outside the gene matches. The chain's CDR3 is CASSVGDDRGVTEAFF. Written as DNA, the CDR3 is TGCGCCAGCAGCGTTGGGGATGACAGGGGGGTCACTGAAGCTTTCTTT.

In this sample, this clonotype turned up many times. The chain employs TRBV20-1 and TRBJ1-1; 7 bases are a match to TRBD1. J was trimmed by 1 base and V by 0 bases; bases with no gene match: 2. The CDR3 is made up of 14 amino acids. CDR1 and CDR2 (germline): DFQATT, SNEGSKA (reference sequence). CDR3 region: CSARETGRNTEAFF. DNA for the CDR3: TGCAGTGCTAGAGAGACAGGGAGGAACACTGAAGCTTTCTTT.

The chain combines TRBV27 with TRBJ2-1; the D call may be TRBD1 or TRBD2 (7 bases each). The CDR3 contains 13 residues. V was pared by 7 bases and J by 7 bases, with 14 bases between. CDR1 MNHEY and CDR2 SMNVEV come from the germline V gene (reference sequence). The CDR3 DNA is TGTGCCAGCATAGGGGAGGGGGCGAATGAGCAGTTCTTC. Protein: CASIGEGANEQFF.

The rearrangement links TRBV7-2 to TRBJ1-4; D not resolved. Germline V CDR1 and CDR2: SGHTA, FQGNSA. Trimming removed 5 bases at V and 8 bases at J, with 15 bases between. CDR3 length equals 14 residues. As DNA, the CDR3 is TGTGCCAGCAGCCGGGGTAATTCCCAGGAAAAACTGTTTTTT. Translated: CASSRGNSQEKLFF.

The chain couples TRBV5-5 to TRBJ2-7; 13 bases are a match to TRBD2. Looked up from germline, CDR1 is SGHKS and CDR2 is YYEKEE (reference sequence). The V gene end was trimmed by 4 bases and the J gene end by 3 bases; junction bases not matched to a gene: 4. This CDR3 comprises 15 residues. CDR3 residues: CASSKGLAGFYEQYF. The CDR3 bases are TGTGCCAGCAGCAAGGGACTAGCGGGATTCTACGAGCAGTACTTC.

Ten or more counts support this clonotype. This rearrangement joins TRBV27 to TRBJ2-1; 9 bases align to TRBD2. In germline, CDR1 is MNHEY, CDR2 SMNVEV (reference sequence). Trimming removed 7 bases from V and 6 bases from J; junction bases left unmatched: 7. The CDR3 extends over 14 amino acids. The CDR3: CASMGLAGSNEQFF. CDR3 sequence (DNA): TGTGCCAGCATGGGCCTAGCGGGGTCCAATGAGCAGTTCTTC.